The clone carrying this T cell receptor (gamma chain) was detected many times. What it binds is not known. This DNA's translation and the protein TCRdb lists, from a much larger clone, do not match at residue 7, likely due to a read error; the protein shown is translated from the DNA. TRG and TRD sequences were obtained from every sorted gammadelta sample. TCRdb re-identified clones in the multiplex PCR reads via CATT. The table lists some 30,000 gamma-chain clones, under 1.5% of them singletons. Bulk repertoires came from Vgamma9/Vdelta2+ or Vdelta2-negative gammadelta T cells flow-sorted from PBMC. The data were taken from a study of γδ T cells in repeated Plasmodium falciparum infection. Whole-study context: Four controlled malaria infections with P. falciparum NF54 spanned roughly 640 days. The study's findings and limits: Waves of new clonotype selection appeared after repeated controlled infections in Vdelta2-negative, largely Vdelta1+, gammadelta T cells.

This CDR3 has 18 residues. Looked up from germline, CDR1 is GITISATS and CDR2 is ISYDGTV (reference sequence). V trimming: 1 base; J trimming: 5 bases; junction bases outside the gene matches: 8. The TCR comes from a pool of human donors (malaria-infected and uninfected, not separated). The chain couples TRGV9 to TRGJP. The sequencing sample was made of gamma-delta T cells from blood. DNA of the CDR3: TGTGCCTTGTGGGAGGTAGGGTCGGAAGAGTTGGGCAAAAAAATCAAGGTATTT. This encodes CALWEVGSEELGKKIKVF.